These T cell receptor beta chains were read from a single sample in a study of cytotoxic CD8 clonotypes in ibrutinib-treated CLL. Libraries were prepared by immunoSEQ multiplex PCR; TCRdb keeps only in-frame clonotypes and omits some of them. Among approximately 80,000 clones, roughly 86% were seen once, and the ten largest hold over 5%. The sequencing used PBMCs, collected before ibrutinib treatment. These receptor sequences come from a human donor with chronic lymphocytic leukemia. The CDR3 runs from the conserved cysteine through the conserved F or W. Fields, in order: V gene, J gene, clone size, D gene, CDR3 protein, CDR3 DNA. D genes are given only for firm matches. Clone size is given for some rows only: seen once, a few or many times, or a class if the clone is expanded.

>TRBV4-3|TRBJ2-1|-|TRBD1
CASTLLWTGNNEQFF
TGCGCCAGCACCCTTTTGTGGACAGGGAACAATGAGCAGTTCTTC
>TRBV5-1|TRBJ1-3|-|TRBD1
CASSLTGDSGNTIYF
TGCGCCAGCAGCTTAACAGGGGACTCTGGAAACACCATATATTTT
>TRBV7-9|TRBJ2-5|-|-
CASSLAGGGRETQYF
TGTGCCAGCAGCTTAGCGGGAGGGGGAAGAGAGACCCAGTACTTC
>TRBV9|TRBJ1-1|-|-
CASSLGLGFPDTEAFF
TGTGCCAGCAGCCTAGGCTTAGGGTTCCCGGACACTGAAGCTTTCTTT
>TRBV7-8|TRBJ2-7|-|TRBD2
CASSFSGRGSYEQYF
TGTGCCAGCAGCTTTAGCGGGAGAGGGTCCTACGAGCAGTACTTC
>TRBV18|TRBJ1-2|-|-
CASSLPTTGVSYGYTF
TGTGCCAGCTCACTACCGACGACCGGAGTAAGCTATGGCTACACCTTC
>TRBV14|TRBJ1-1|-|-
CASSRDEEMNTEAFF
TGTGCCAGCAGCCGAGATGAGGAGATGAACACTGAAGCTTTCTTT
>TRBV11-3|TRBJ1-1|-|TRBD1
CASSLVGQGGTEAFF
TGTGCCAGCAGCTTAGTGGGTCAGGGGGGGACTGAAGCTTTCTTT
>TRBV4-1|TRBJ2-1|-|-
CASSPQPQGYEQFF
TGCGCCAGCAGCCCCCAGCCTCAGGGGTATGAGCAGTTCTTC
>TRBV10-3|TRBJ1-2|-|-
CAINRDKDYGYTF
TGTGCCATCAACCGGGACAAGGACTATGGCTACACCTTC
>TRBV2|TRBJ1-2|few|-
CASSEQATKSGAGYTF
TGTGCCAGCAGTGAACAAGCTACCAAATCAGGGGCTGGCTACACCTTC
>TRBV7-9|TRBJ1-1|-|TRBD1
CASSQGAPAQANTEAFF
TGTGCCAGCAGCCAGGGGGCCCCGGCACAGGCGAACACTGAAGCTTTCTTT
>TRBV6-5|TRBJ1-5|-|TRBD1
CASRAGQGGRPQHF
TGTGCCAGCAGGGCTGGACAGGGCGGAAGACCCCAGCATTTT
>TRBV7-2|TRBJ1-1|-|-
CASSSPYGRKTMNTEAFF
TGTGCCAGCAGCTCCCCCTATGGAAGGAAGACCATGAACACTGAAGCTTTCTTT
>TRBV2|TRBJ2-2|-|-
CASSEPRNTGELFF
TGTGCCAGCAGTGAACCCAGAAACACCGGGGAGCTGTTTTTT
>TRBV7-3|TRBJ2-7|-|TRBD2
CASSLTASGYEQYF
TGTGCCAGCAGCTTAACAGCTAGCGGATACGAGCAGTACTTC
>TRBV14|TRBJ1-2|-|TRBD1
CASSQVQGFHYGYTF
TGTGCCAGCAGCCAAGTACAGGGGTTCCACTATGGCTACACCTTC
>TRBV2|TRBJ2-2|-|TRBD2
CASEWDLAGKNTGELFF
TGTGCCAGCGAGTGGGACCTAGCGGGAAAGAACACCGGGGAGCTGTTTTTT
>TRBV19|TRBJ2-7|-|TRBD2
CASSMKGGGEQYF
TGTGCCAGTAGTATGAAAGGCGGGGGCGAGCAGTACTTC
>TRBV18|TRBJ1-4|once|-
CASSPSHRDEKLFF
TGTGCCAGCTCACCTTCCCACAGGGATGAAAAACTGTTTTTT
>TRBV5-6|TRBJ2-1|once|-
CASSLGASWGEQFF
TGTGCCAGCAGCCTGGGGGCGTCGTGGGGTGAGCAGTTCTTC
>TRBV5-4|TRBJ2-7|-|-
CASSPRDAKASYEQYF
TGTGCCAGCAGCCCCCGGGACGCCAAAGCCTCCTACGAGCAGTACTTC
>TRBV5-4|TRBJ2-1|once|TRBD2
CASSLIRLAGDSNEQFF
TGTGCCAGCAGCCTGATCAGACTAGCGGGAGACTCGAATGAGCAGTTCTTC
>TRBV2|TRBJ1-1|few|-
CASSEAGLGDNTEAFF
TGTGCCAGCAGTGAAGCGGGGTTAGGGGACAACACTGAAGCTTTCTTT
>TRBV6-6|TRBJ2-7|-|TRBD1
CASSKITGQGTWEQYF
TGTGCCAGCAGTAAAATCACGGGACAGGGAACGTGGGAGCAGTACTTC
>TRBV5-1|TRBJ2-3|-|-
CASSFSSGTDTQYF
TGCGCCAGCAGCTTCTCAAGTGGGACAGATACGCAGTATTTT
>TRBV28|TRBJ2-1|-|TRBD2
CASSPGTSSHEQFF
TGTGCCAGCAGCCCCGGGACTAGCTCTCATGAGCAGTTCTTC
>TRBV5-1|TRBJ2-3|-|-
CASSRPTDTQYF
TGCGCCAGCAGCCGCCCTACAGATACGCAGTATTTT
>TRBV18|TRBJ1-4|-|-
CASSPGTVSEKLFF
TGTGCCAGCTCACCGGGAACAGTTAGTGAAAAACTGTTTTTT
>TRBV11-3|TRBJ2-1|-|TRBD2
CASSTGRPSGKTAYNEQFF
TGTGCCAGCAGCACCGGGAGGCCTAGCGGGAAAACCGCGTACAATGAGCAGTTCTTC
>TRBV30|TRBJ1-3|-|-
CAWFTGNTIYF
TGTGCCTGGTTTACTGGAAACACCATATATTTT
>TRBV2|TRBJ2-5|-|-
CASSSDRSTWTQYF
TGTGCCAGCAGTTCAGACAGGTCGACGTGGACCCAGTACTTC
>TRBV5-1|TRBJ1-3|-|-
CASSLASGGASGNTIYF
TGCGCCAGCAGCTTGGCGTCCGGGGGCGCTTCTGGAAACACCATATATTTT
>TRBV6-5|TRBJ1-2|-|-
CASRRDYGYTF
TGTGCCAGCAGACGCGACTATGGCTACACCTTC
>TRBV5-4|TRBJ2-3|-|-
CASSLGNSGTDTQYF
TGTGCCAGCAGCTTGGGAAATAGCGGAACAGATACGCAGTATTTT
>TRBV28|TRBJ2-7|-|TRBD1
CASNRDSAYEQYF
TGTGCCAGCAACCGGGACAGCGCCTACGAGCAGTACTTC
>TRBV25-1|TRBJ2-1|-|-
CASSEFFGVHNEQFF
TGTGCCAGCAGTGAATTCTTTGGGGTTCACAATGAGCAGTTCTTC
>TRBV5-1|TRBJ2-7|-|-
CASSLTAGMYEQYF
TGCGCCAGCAGCTTGACGGCCGGAATGTACGAGCAGTACTTC
>TRBV5-1|TRBJ2-5|-|-
CASSLNSQGSETQYF
TGCGCCAGCAGCTTGAATTCTCAGGGGAGTGAGACCCAGTACTTC
>TRBV6-5|TRBJ1-3|-|-
CASTRDRYSGNTIYF
TGTGCCAGCACCCGGGACCGGTACTCTGGAAACACCATATATTTT
>TRBV5-4|TRBJ2-3|-|-
CASSSDSTDTQYF
TGTGCCAGCAGCTCAGATAGCACAGATACGCAGTATTTT
>TRBV27|TRBJ2-1|-|TRBD2
CASSSLLAVYNEQFF
TGTGCCAGCAGTTCATTGCTAGCGGTTTACAATGAGCAGTTCTTC
>TRBV10-3|TRBJ2-7|-|-
CAISEGDILSYEQYF
TGTGCCATCAGTGAGGGGGACATACTCTCCTACGAGCAGTACTTC
>TRBV5-4|TRBJ1-1|-|TRBD1
CASSPGTGYTEAFF
TGTGCCAGCAGCCCTGGGACAGGGTACACTGAAGCTTTCTTT
>TRBV7-9|TRBJ2-7|-|-
CAAQGGRTYEQYF
TGTGCCGCCCAAGGAGGGCGGACCTACGAGCAGTACTTC
>TRBV5-6|TRBJ2-5|-|-
CASSLVIGETQYF
TGTGCCAGCAGCTTGGTAATTGGGGAGACCCAGTACTTC
>TRBV6-5|TRBJ1-1|-|-
CASSVTDNTEAFF
TGTGCCAGCAGTGTGACAGATAACACTGAAGCTTTCTTT
>TRBV6-1|TRBJ1-1|-|-
CASSRTDLNTEAFF
TGTGCCAGCAGTCGAACAGATTTGAACACTGAAGCTTTCTTT